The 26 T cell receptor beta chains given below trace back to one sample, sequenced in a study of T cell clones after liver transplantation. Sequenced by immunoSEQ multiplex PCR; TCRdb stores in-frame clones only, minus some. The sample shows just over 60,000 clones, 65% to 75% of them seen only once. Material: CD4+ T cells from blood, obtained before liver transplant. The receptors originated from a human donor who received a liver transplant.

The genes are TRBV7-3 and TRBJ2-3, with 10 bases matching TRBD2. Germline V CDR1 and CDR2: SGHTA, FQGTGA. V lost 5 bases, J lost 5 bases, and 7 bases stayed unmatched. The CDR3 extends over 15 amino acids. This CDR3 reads CASSLSSGGEDTQYF. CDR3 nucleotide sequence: TGTGCCAGCAGCCTCTCGAGCGGGGGGGAAGATACGCAGTATTTT.

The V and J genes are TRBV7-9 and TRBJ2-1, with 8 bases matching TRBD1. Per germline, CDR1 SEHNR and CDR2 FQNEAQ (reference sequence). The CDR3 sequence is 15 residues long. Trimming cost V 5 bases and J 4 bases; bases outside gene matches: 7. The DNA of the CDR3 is TGTGCCAGCAGCCACCGACAGGGGTTGTACAATGAGCAGTTCTTC. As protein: CASSHRQGLYNEQFF.

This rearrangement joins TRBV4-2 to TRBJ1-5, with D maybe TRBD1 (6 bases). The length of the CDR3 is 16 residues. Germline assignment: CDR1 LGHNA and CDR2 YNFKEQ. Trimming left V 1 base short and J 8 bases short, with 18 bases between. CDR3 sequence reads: CASSQGARNRVEPQHF. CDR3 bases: TGTGCCAGCAGCCAAGGGGCTCGGAACAGGGTTGAGCCCCAGCATTTT.

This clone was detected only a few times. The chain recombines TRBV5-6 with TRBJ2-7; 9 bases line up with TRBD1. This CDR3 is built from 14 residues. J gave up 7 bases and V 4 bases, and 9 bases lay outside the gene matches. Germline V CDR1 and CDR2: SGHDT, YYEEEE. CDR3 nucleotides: TGTGCCAGCAGCCCGGACAGGGGCGTTGGGGAGCAGTACTTC. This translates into CASSPDRGVGEQYF.

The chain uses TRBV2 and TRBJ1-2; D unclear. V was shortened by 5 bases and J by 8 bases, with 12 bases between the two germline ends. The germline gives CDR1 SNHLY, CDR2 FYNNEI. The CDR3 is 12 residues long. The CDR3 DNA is TGTGCCAGCAGTTTGTCCGGGGTCGGCTACACCTTC. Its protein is CASSLSGVGYTF.

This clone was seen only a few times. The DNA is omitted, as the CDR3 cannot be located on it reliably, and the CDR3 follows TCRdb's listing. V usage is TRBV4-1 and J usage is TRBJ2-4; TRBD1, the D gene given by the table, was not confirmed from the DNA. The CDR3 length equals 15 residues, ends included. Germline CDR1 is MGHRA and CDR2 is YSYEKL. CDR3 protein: CASSFGPGAKNIQYF.

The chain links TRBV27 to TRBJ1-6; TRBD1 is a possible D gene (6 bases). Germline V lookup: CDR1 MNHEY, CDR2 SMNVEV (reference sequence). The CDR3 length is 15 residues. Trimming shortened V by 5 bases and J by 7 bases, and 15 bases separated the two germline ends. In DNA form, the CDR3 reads TGTGCCAGCAGTAGGACCGGGACATTGAATTCACCCCTCCACTTT. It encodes CASSRTGTLNSPLHF.

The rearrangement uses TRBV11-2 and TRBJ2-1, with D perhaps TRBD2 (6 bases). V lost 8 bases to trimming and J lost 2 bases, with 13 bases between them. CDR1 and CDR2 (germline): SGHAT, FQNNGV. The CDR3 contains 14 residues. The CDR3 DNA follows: TGTGCCAGCTGCCGAGGAGGGGCCTACAATGAGCAGTTCTTC. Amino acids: CASCRGGAYNEQFF. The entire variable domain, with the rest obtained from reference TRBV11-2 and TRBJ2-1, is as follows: EAGVAQSPRYKIIEKRQSVAFWCNPISGHATLYWYQQILGQGPKLLIQFQNNGVVDDSQLPKDRFSAERLKGVDSTLKIQPAKLEDSAVYLCASCRGGAYNEQFFGPGTRLTVL.

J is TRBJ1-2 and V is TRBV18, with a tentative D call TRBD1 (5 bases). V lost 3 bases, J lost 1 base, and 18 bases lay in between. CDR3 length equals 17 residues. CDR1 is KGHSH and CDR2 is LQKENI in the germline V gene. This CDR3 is CASSPGGASIFNYGYTF. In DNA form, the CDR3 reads TGTGCCAGCTCACCGGGAGGGGCCTCTATCTTTAACTATGGCTACACCTTC.

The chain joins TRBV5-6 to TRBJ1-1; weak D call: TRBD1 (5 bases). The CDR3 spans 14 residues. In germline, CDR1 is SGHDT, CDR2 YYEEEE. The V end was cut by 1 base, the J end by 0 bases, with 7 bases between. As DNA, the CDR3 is TGTGCCAGCAGCTTGTGGGGCGTGAACACTGAAGCTTTCTTT. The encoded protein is CASSLWGVNTEAFF.

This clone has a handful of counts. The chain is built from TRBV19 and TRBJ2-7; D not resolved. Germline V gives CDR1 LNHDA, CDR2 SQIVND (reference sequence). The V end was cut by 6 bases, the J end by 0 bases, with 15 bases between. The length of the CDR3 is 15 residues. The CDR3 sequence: CASSPQMISSYEQYF. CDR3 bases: TGTGCCAGTAGCCCCCAGATGATCAGCTCCTACGAGCAGTACTTC.

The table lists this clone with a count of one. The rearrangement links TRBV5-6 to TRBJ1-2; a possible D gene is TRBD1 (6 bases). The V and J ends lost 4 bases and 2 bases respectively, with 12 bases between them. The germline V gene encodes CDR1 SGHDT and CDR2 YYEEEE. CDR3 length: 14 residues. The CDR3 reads CASSATGPNYGYTF. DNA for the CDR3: TGTGCCAGCAGCGCCACAGGGCCCAACTATGGCTACACCTTC.

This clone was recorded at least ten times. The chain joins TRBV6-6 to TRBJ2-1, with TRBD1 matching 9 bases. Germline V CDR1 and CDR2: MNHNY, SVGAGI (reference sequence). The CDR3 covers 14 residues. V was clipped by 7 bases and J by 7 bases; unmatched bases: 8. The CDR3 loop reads CASIRDRVGNEQFF. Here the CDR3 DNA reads TGTGCCAGCATTAGGGACAGGGTAGGGAATGAGCAGTTCTTC.

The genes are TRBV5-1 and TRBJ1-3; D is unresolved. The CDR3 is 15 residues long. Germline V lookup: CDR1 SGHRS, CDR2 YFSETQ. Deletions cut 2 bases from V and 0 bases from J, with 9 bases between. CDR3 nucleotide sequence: TGCGCCAGCAGCTTAACGTCGAGCTCTGGAAACACCATATATTTT. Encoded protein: CASSLTSSSGNTIYF. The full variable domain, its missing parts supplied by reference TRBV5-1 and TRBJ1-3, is KAGVTQTPRYLIKTRGQQVTLSCSPISGHRSVSWYQQTPGQGLQFLFEYFSETQRNKGNFPGRFSGRQFSNSRSEMNVSTLELGDSALYLCASSLTSSSGNTIYFGEGSWLTVV.

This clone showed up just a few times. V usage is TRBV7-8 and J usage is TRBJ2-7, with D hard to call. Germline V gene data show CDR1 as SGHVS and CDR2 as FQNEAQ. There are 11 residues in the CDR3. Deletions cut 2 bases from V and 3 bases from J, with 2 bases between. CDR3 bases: TGTGCCAGCAGCTTATACTACGAGCAGTACTTC. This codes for CASSLYYEQYF.

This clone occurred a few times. In nucleotides, the CDR3 is TGTGCCAGCAGCTTGGCCCTTTCTTACGAGGGCGAGCAGTACTTC. Its protein is CASSLALSYEGEQYF. The chain joins TRBV5-6 to TRBJ2-7; maybe TRBD2 (5 bases). CDR3 length equals 15 residues. V was cut by 0 bases and J by 6 bases, with 16 bases left in between. In germline, CDR1 is SGHDT, CDR2 YYEEEE.

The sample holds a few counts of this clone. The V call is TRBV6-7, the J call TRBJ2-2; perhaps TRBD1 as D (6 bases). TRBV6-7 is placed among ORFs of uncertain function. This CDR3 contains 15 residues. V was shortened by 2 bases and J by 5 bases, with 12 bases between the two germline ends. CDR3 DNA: TGTGCCAGCAGTTACGAGAAAGGGGGAACCGGGGAGCTGTTTTTT. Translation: CASSYEKGGTGELFF.

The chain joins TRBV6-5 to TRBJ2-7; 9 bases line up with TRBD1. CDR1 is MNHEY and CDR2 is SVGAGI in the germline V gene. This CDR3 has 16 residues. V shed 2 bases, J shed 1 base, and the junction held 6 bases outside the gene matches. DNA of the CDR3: TGTGCCAGCAGTTACGTTGGACAGGGGCTTTCCTACGAGCAGTACTTC. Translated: CASSYVGQGLSYEQYF.

CDR3 nucleotides: TGTGCCAGCAGCGTAGAGGGAGGGCCCCAGCATTTT. It is translated as CASSVEGGPQHF. The chain joins TRBV9 to TRBJ1-5; D uncertain. The CDR3 consists of 12 residues. The V gene lost 0 bases and the J gene lost 9 bases, with 7 bases spanning the gap. Looked up from germline, CDR1 is SGDLS and CDR2 is YYNGEE.

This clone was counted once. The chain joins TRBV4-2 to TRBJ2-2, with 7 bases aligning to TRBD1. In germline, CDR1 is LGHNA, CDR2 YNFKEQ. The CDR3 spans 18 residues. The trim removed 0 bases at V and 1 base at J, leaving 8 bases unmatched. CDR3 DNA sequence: TGTGCCAGCAGCCAAGATCGGATGGGGACAGTGAACACCGGGGAGCTGTTTTTT. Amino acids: CASSQDRMGTVNTGELFF.

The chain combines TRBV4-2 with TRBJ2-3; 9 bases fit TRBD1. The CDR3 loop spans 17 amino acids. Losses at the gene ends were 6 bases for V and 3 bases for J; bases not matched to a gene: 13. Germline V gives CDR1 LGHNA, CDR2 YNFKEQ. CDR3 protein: CASRRTGVALGTDTQYF. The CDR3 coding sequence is TGTGCCAGCAGACGGACAGGGGTTGCCCTAGGGACAGATACGCAGTATTTT.

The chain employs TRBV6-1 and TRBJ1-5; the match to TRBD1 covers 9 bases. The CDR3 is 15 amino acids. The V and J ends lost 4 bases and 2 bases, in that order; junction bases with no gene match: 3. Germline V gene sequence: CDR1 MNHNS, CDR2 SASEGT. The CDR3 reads CASSGTGVGNQPQHF. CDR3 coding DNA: TGTGCCAGCAGTGGGACAGGGGTGGGCAATCAGCCCCAGCATTTT.

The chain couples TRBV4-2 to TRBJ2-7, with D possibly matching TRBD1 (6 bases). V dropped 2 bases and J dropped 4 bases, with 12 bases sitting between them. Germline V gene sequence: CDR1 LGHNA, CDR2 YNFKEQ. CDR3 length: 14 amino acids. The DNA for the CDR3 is TGTGCCAGCAGCCAAACAGGGAGTATATACGAGCAGTACTTC. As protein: CASSQTGSIYEQYF.

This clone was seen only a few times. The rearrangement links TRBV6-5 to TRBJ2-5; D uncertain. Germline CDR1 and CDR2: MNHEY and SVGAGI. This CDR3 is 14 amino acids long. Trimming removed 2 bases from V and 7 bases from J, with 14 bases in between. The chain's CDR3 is CASSYPDGGGTQYF. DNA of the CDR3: TGTGCCAGCAGTTACCCTGACGGCGGCGGGACCCAGTACTTC.

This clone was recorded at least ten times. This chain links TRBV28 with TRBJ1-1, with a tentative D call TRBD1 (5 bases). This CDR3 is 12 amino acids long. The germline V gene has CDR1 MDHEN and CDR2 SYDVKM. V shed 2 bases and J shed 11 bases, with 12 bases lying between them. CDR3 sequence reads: CASSLRGSWAFF. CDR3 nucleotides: TGTGCCAGCAGTTTAAGGGGCTCCTGGGCTTTCTTT.

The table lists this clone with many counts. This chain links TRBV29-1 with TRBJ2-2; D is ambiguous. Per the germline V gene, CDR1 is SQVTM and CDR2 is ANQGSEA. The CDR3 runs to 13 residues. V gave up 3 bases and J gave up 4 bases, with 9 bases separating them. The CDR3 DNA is TGCAGCGTTGATATAACAGCCACCGGGGAGCTGTTTTTT. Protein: CSVDITATGELFF.